This record concerns one T cell receptor (beta chain) sequence. Its target is not known. The CDR3 covers 16 residues. With 0 bases removed from V and 1 base from J, the gap between germline ends came to 12 bases. Germline V gene sequence: CDR1 SGDLS, CDR2 YYNGEE. The whole isolated RNA underwent reverse transcription, so sequencing captured expressed TCRB transcripts. Measured with immunoSEQ multiplex PCR; TCRdb has only the in-frame clones, and not every one. The sample consists of fewer than 550,000 clones, approximately 10% of them appearing once. The source of the sample is a study of beta chain features in type 1 diabetes. Study-level results: PCR might favor shorter templates, equally in patients and controls. In comparison with healthy donors, patients had naive, central memory and Treg TCRB repertoires that appeared more similar.

This sequence joins TRBV9 and TRBJ2-3; D unclear. The sample taken for sequencing was naive CD4+ T cells from blood. The TCR originated in a woman aged 18-35 years in good health. Written as DNA, the CDR3 is TGTGCCAGCAGCGTAGGAGCCTCTTCTCGCACAGATACGCAGTATTTT. Residues: CASSVGASSRTDTQYF. Together with reference TRBV9 and TRBJ2-3, the CDR3 gives the full variable domain: DSGVTQTPKHLITATGQRVTLRCSPRSGDLSVYWYQQSLDQGLQFLIQYYNGEERAKGNILERFSAQQFPDLHSELNLSSLELGDSALYFCASSVGASSRTDTQYFGPGTRLTVL.